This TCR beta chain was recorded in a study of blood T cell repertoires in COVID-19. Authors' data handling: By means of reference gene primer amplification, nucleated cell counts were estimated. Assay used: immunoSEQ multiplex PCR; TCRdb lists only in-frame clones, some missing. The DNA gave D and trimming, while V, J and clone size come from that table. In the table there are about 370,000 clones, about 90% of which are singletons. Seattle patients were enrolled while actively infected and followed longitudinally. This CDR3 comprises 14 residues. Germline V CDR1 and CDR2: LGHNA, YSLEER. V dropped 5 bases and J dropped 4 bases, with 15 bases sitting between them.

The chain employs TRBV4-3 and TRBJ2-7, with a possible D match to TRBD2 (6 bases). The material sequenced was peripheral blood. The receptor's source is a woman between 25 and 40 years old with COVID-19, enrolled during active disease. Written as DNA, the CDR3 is TGCGCCAGCAGCGGAGGGACTTTCCAGTACGAGCAGTACGTC. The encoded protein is CASSGGTFQYEQYV.